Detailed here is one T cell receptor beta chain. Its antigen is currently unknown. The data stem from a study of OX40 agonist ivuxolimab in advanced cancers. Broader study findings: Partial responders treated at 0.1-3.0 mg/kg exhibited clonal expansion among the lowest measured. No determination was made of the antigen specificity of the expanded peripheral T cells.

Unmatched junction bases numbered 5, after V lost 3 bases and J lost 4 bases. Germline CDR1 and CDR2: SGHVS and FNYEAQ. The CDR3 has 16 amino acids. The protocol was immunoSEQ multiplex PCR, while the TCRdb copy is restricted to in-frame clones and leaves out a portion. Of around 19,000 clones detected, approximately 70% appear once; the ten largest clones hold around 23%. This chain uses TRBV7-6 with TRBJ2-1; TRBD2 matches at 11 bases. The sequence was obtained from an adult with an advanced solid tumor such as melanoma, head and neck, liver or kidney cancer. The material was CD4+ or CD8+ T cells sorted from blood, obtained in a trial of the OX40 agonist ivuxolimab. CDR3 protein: CASSFSGGDPYNEQFF. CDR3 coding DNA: TGTGCCAGCAGCTTTAGCGGGGGGGACCCTTACAATGAGCAGTTCTTC. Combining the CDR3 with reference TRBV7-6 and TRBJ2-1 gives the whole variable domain GAGVSQSPRYKVTKRGQDVALRCDPISGHVSLYWYRQALGQGPEFLTYFNYEAQQDKSGLPNDRFSAERPEGSISTLTIQRTEQRDSAMYRCASSFSGGDPYNEQFFGPGTRLTVL.